Listed below are T cell receptor beta chains from one sample, sequenced in a study of shared clonotypes between healthy human individuals. Profiling relied on immunoSEQ multiplex PCR, and the TCRdb table lists in-frame clones only, not all of them. Here the sample spans roughly 300,000 clones, roughly 70% being singletons. The specimen was memory CD4+ T cells sorted from blood. These receptors were taken from a man younger than 45 in good health. The CDR3 runs from the conserved cysteine through the conserved F or W. The D gene is left open where the match is weak. Clone size is given for some rows only: seen once, a few or many times, or a class if the clone is expanded.

cdr3_aa: CASRRTALVDTQYF
cdr3_nt: TGTGCCAGCCGAAGGACGGCGTTAGTGGATACGCAGTATTTT
v_call: TRBV5-5
d_call: NA
j_call: TRBJ2-3
clone_size: NA

cdr3_aa: CASSQDLVGTGYEQYF
cdr3_nt: TGCGCCAGCAGCCAAGATCTTGTTGGTACGGGTTACGAGCAGTACTTC
v_call: TRBV4-3
d_call: NA
j_call: TRBJ2-7
clone_size: once

cdr3_aa: CASSLRGGQIYEQYF
cdr3_nt: TGTGCCAGCAGCTTAAGAGGGGGCCAGATCTACGAGCAGTACTTC
v_call: TRBV11-2
d_call: TRBD1
j_call: TRBJ2-7
clone_size: NA

cdr3_aa: CASSKHIAGEADTQYF
cdr3_nt: TGCGCCAGCAGTAAACACATAGCGGGAGAGGCGGATACGCAGTATTTT
v_call: TRBV4-1
d_call: TRBD2
j_call: TRBJ2-3
clone_size: NA

cdr3_aa: CASSPQGAPYEQYF
cdr3_nt: TGTGCCAGCAGTCCCCAGGGGGCTCCCTACGAGCAGTACTTC
v_call: TRBV27
d_call: TRBD1
j_call: TRBJ2-7
clone_size: NA

cdr3_aa: CASSPWNREAVEQFF
cdr3_nt: TGCGCCAGCAGCCCCTGGAACAGGGAGGCCGTTGAGCAGTTCTTC
v_call: TRBV5-1
d_call: NA
j_call: TRBJ2-1
clone_size: NA

cdr3_aa: CASSLLRDPYEQYF
cdr3_nt: TGTGCCAGCAGTTTATTGCGGGACCCCTACGAGCAGTACTTC
v_call: TRBV28
d_call: NA
j_call: TRBJ2-7
clone_size: NA

cdr3_aa: CASSIGGTSARNLQYF
cdr3_nt: TGTGCCAGTAGTATAGGTGGGACTAGCGCTCGGAATTTACAGTATTTT
v_call: TRBV19
d_call: TRBD2
j_call: TRBJ2-3
clone_size: NA

cdr3_aa: CASSLASASYNEQFF
cdr3_nt: TGCGCCAGCAGCTTGGCTAGCGCATCCTACAATGAGCAGTTCTTC
v_call: TRBV5-1
d_call: NA
j_call: TRBJ2-1
clone_size: NA

cdr3_aa: CASSSPGLAGNNEQFF
cdr3_nt: TGCGCCAGCAGCTCCCCGGGACTAGCGGGGAACAATGAGCAGTTCTTC
v_call: TRBV5-1
d_call: TRBD2
j_call: TRBJ2-1
clone_size: many

cdr3_aa: CASSPQFTGSEAFF
cdr3_nt: TGTGCCAGCAGCCCTCAATTTACAGGTTCTGAAGCTTTCTTT
v_call: TRBV9
d_call: NA
j_call: TRBJ1-1
clone_size: NA

cdr3_aa: CASKGVGVGHF
cdr3_nt: TGTGCCAGCAAAGGAGTCGGGGTTGGACATTTT
v_call: TRBV6-1
d_call: NA
j_call: TRBJ1-5
clone_size: few

cdr3_aa: CAIRAGGIHQPQHF
cdr3_nt: TGTGCCATCCGCGCGGGGGGGATCCATCAGCCCCAGCATTTT
v_call: TRBV28
d_call: NA
j_call: TRBJ1-5
clone_size: NA

cdr3_aa: CASSPNARTANEKLFF
cdr3_nt: TGTGCCAGCTCACCCAACGCGCGGACGGCCAATGAAAAACTGTTTTTT
v_call: TRBV18
d_call: NA
j_call: TRBJ1-4
clone_size: NA

cdr3_aa: CAISNKGGLITGELFF
cdr3_nt: TGTGCCATCAGCAACAAAGGAGGATTAATCACCGGGGAGCTGTTTTTT
v_call: TRBV10-3
d_call: NA
j_call: TRBJ2-2
clone_size: NA

cdr3_aa: CASSQGSSGGTDTQYF
cdr3_nt: TGTGCCAGCAGCCAAGGGTCTAGCGGGGGCACAGATACGCAGTATTTT
v_call: TRBV4-2
d_call: TRBD2
j_call: TRBJ2-3
clone_size: NA

cdr3_aa: CASKWDQNPGELFF
cdr3_nt: TGCGCCAGTAAGTGGGACCAAAACCCCGGGGAGCTGTTTTTT
v_call: TRBV5-1
d_call: NA
j_call: TRBJ2-2
clone_size: NA

cdr3_aa: CASSVQPQGSGHEQYF
cdr3_nt: TGTGCCAGTAGTGTCCAACCCCAGGGTTCCGGCCACGAGCAGTACTTC
v_call: TRBV19
d_call: NA
j_call: TRBJ2-7
clone_size: NA

cdr3_aa: CSVPGTGELFF
cdr3_nt: TGCAGCGTCCCGGGCACCGGGGAGCTGTTTTTT
v_call: TRBV29-1
d_call: NA
j_call: TRBJ2-2
clone_size: NA

cdr3_aa: CASSSKTVPYGYTF
cdr3_nt: TGTGCCAGCAGCTCCAAAACTGTACCTTATGGCTACACCTTC
v_call: TRBV7-8
d_call: NA
j_call: TRBJ1-2
clone_size: NA

cdr3_aa: CASSLDLWTVLAHEKLFF
cdr3_nt: TGTGCCAGCAGCTTAGATCTCTGGACCGTGCTGGCTCATGAAAAACTGTTTTTT
v_call: TRBV11-2
d_call: NA
j_call: TRBJ1-4
clone_size: once

cdr3_aa: CALGDWHYEQYF
cdr3_nt: TGTGCCTTAGGGGACTGGCACTACGAGCAGTACTTC
v_call: TRBV30
d_call: NA
j_call: TRBJ2-7
clone_size: NA

cdr3_aa: CASQLGRPGEQYF
cdr3_nt: TGTGCCAGCCAACTAGGGAGGCCGGGCGAGCAGTACTTC
v_call: TRBV5-6
d_call: NA
j_call: TRBJ2-7
clone_size: NA

cdr3_aa: CASRTQGVPGYTF
cdr3_nt: TGTGCCAGCAGGACTCAGGGGGTCCCTGGCTACACCTTC
v_call: TRBV6-5
d_call: TRBD1
j_call: TRBJ1-2
clone_size: NA

cdr3_aa: CASSERAGLAKNIQYF
cdr3_nt: TGTGCCAGCAGTGAACGAGCGGGGCTAGCCAAAAACATTCAGTACTTC
v_call: TRBV2
d_call: TRBD2
j_call: TRBJ2-4
clone_size: NA

cdr3_aa: CASSLEGGGQPQHF
cdr3_nt: TGTGCCAGCAGCTTAGAGGGGGGTGGCCAGCCCCAGCATTTT
v_call: TRBV11-2
d_call: NA
j_call: TRBJ1-5
clone_size: NA

cdr3_aa: CASKERNTGELFF
cdr3_nt: TGTGCCAGCAAGGAGAGGAACACCGGGGAGCTGTTTTTT
v_call: TRBV28
d_call: NA
j_call: TRBJ2-2
clone_size: NA

cdr3_aa: CASQRGGDSSYEQYF
cdr3_nt: TGTGCCAGCCAGCGGGGCGGGGACAGCTCCTACGAGCAGTACTTC
v_call: TRBV27
d_call: NA
j_call: TRBJ2-7
clone_size: NA

cdr3_aa: CASSDGQGQPQHF
cdr3_nt: TGTGCCAGCAGTGACGGACAGGGTCAGCCCCAGCATTTT
v_call: TRBV6-5
d_call: TRBD1
j_call: TRBJ1-5
clone_size: NA

cdr3_aa: CASSSRGRESNQPQHF
cdr3_nt: TGTGCCAGCAGTTCCCGCGGGCGGGAGAGCAATCAGCCCCAGCATTTT
v_call: TRBV2
d_call: NA
j_call: TRBJ1-5
clone_size: NA

cdr3_aa: CASSLGQYQETQYF
cdr3_nt: TGCGCCAGCAGCTTAGGGCAGTACCAAGAGACCCAGTACTTC
v_call: TRBV5-1
d_call: NA
j_call: TRBJ2-5
clone_size: NA

cdr3_aa: CASSRTGGTEAFF
cdr3_nt: TGTGCCAGCAGTAGAACAGGGGGCACTGAAGCTTTCTTT
v_call: TRBV2
d_call: TRBD1
j_call: TRBJ1-1
clone_size: few

cdr3_aa: CASSLAESGAFF
cdr3_nt: TGTGCCAGCAGCTTAGCTGAGTCTGGGGCTTTCTTT
v_call: TRBV7-9
d_call: NA
j_call: TRBJ1-1
clone_size: once

cdr3_aa: CASSLGWGSTGAKNIQYF
cdr3_nt: TGCGCCAGCAGCTTGGGTTGGGGCTCGACAGGGGCCAAAAACATTCAGTACTTC
v_call: TRBV5-1
d_call: TRBD1
j_call: TRBJ2-4
clone_size: NA

cdr3_aa: CASSWGRTGGNQPQHF
cdr3_nt: TGTGCCAGCAGTTGGGGACGGACAGGGGGCAATCAGCCCCAGCATTTT
v_call: TRBV28
d_call: TRBD1
j_call: TRBJ1-5
clone_size: NA

cdr3_aa: CSVEGGSASGKGVQFF
cdr3_nt: TGCAGCGTTGAAGGGGGATCGGCTAGCGGGAAGGGTGTACAGTTCTTC
v_call: TRBV29-1
d_call: TRBD2
j_call: TRBJ2-1
clone_size: NA

cdr3_aa: CASSELGGEQFF
cdr3_nt: TGCGCCAGCAGTGAGTTGGGCGGTGAGCAGTTCTTC
v_call: TRBV10-1
d_call: NA
j_call: TRBJ2-1
clone_size: NA

cdr3_aa: CASSEVRDSYTGELFF
cdr3_nt: TGTGCCAGCAGTGAAGTCCGTGACAGCTACACCGGGGAGCTGTTTTTT
v_call: TRBV2
d_call: NA
j_call: TRBJ2-2
clone_size: many

cdr3_aa: CSVVTSGTLWEQYF
cdr3_nt: TGCAGCGTTGTTACTAGCGGGACCCTGTGGGAGCAGTACTTC
v_call: TRBV29-1
d_call: TRBD2
j_call: TRBJ2-7
clone_size: NA

cdr3_aa: CASSLGEGTVYNEQFF
cdr3_nt: TGTGCCAGCAGCTTAGGAGAGGGTACAGTGTACAATGAGCAGTTCTTC
v_call: TRBV7-2
d_call: NA
j_call: TRBJ2-1
clone_size: NA

cdr3_aa: CASSQDQGIGTGELFF
cdr3_nt: TGCGCCAGCAGCCAAGATCAGGGAATCGGCACCGGGGAGCTGTTTTTT
v_call: TRBV4-1
d_call: NA
j_call: TRBJ2-2
clone_size: NA

cdr3_aa: CASSGTSGSYTGELFF
cdr3_nt: TGCGCCAGCAGCGGTACTAGCGGGAGTTACACCGGGGAGCTGTTTTTT
v_call: TRBV5-1
d_call: TRBD2
j_call: TRBJ2-2
clone_size: NA

cdr3_aa: CASSVASTDTQYF
cdr3_nt: TGTGCCAGCAGTGTGGCTAGCACAGATACGCAGTATTTT
v_call: TRBV6-1
d_call: NA
j_call: TRBJ2-3
clone_size: once

cdr3_aa: CASSATGTTYGYTF
cdr3_nt: TGCGCCAGCAGTGCTACCGGGACAACCTATGGCTACACCTTC
v_call: TRBV10-2
d_call: NA
j_call: TRBJ1-2
clone_size: NA

cdr3_aa: CASGLVSFRGGPPYEQYF
cdr3_nt: TGTGCTAGTGGTTTGGTAAGTTTCCGCGGCGGGCCTCCCTACGAGCAGTACTTC
v_call: TRBV12-5
d_call: NA
j_call: TRBJ2-7
clone_size: NA

cdr3_aa: CASSLLVRQGEAFF
cdr3_nt: TGTGCCAGCAGCCTACTCGTAAGACAGGGTGAAGCTTTCTTT
v_call: TRBV12-1
d_call: NA
j_call: TRBJ1-1
clone_size: NA

cdr3_aa: CASSPRQGFTDTQYF
cdr3_nt: TGTGCCAGCAGCCCAAGACAGGGATTCACAGATACGCAGTATTTT
v_call: TRBV13
d_call: TRBD1
j_call: TRBJ2-3
clone_size: many

cdr3_aa: CASRGSSSYNEQFF
cdr3_nt: TGTGCCAGCAGAGGGAGTAGCTCCTACAATGAGCAGTTCTTC
v_call: TRBV2
d_call: NA
j_call: TRBJ2-1
clone_size: NA

cdr3_aa: CASSVFAWGTAIYSYEQYF
cdr3_nt: TGTGCCAGCAGTGTCTTCGCGTGGGGGACAGCTATTTACTCCTACGAGCAGTACTTC
v_call: TRBV2
d_call: TRBD1
j_call: TRBJ2-7
clone_size: NA

cdr3_aa: CATTERGGTDTQYF
cdr3_nt: TGTGCCACCACCGAGAGGGGGGGCACAGATACGCAGTATTTT
v_call: TRBV10-3
d_call: NA
j_call: TRBJ2-3
clone_size: NA

cdr3_aa: CASSRDRHEQYF
cdr3_nt: TGTGCCAGCAGCCGAGACAGGCACGAGCAGTACTTC
v_call: TRBV6-5
d_call: NA
j_call: TRBJ2-7
clone_size: NA

cdr3_aa: CASSDSRSRGRKAVRGNQPQHF
cdr3_nt: TGTGCCAGCAGTGACTCAAGGTCCAGGGGGCGAAAGGCGGTGCGAGGCAATCAGCCCCAGCATTTT
v_call: TRBV6-4
d_call: TRBD1
j_call: TRBJ1-5
clone_size: NA

cdr3_aa: CATSREREVSGNTIYF
cdr3_nt: TGTGCCACCAGCAGAGAGAGGGAGGTATCAGGAAACACCATATATTTT
v_call: TRBV15
d_call: NA
j_call: TRBJ1-3
clone_size: few

cdr3_aa: CASRPSAADTQYF
cdr3_nt: TGTGCCAGTAGGCCCAGCGCCGCAGATACGCAGTATTTT
v_call: TRBV19
d_call: NA
j_call: TRBJ2-3
clone_size: NA

cdr3_aa: CASSPQNTGELFF
cdr3_nt: TGTGCCAGTAGTCCCCAGAACACCGGGGAGCTGTTTTTT
v_call: TRBV19
d_call: NA
j_call: TRBJ2-2
clone_size: NA